This T cell receptor (beta chain) appears in the sequencing data of a study of blood T cell repertoires in COVID-19. At the level of the study: Acute and convalescent COVID-19 specimens originated in the United States, Italy and Spain. PBMCs, B-cell-depleted T cells, or T cells provided the cDNA or gDNA that made up the material.

Germline CDR1 and CDR2: MNHNY and SVGAGI (reference sequence). V trimming: 6 bases; J trimming: 5 bases; junction bases outside the gene matches: 7. The CDR3 runs 14 residues. Authors' data handling: How many nucleated cells were present was estimated from reference gene primer amplification. TCRdb keeps only in-frame clones here, not all; method: immunoSEQ multiplex PCR. V, J and clone size reflect that table, while D and trimming were determined from the DNA. The sample lists 65,000 or so clones; 70% to 85% were seen once. Material for sequencing was peripheral blood. This receptor was taken from a man aged 55 to 70 with acute or convalescent COVID-19. The chain uses TRBV6-6 and TRBJ2-5; 9 nucleotides align to TRBD1. The chain's CDR3 is CASRRGQGRETQYF. In DNA, the CDR3 is TGTGCCAGCAGGCGGGGACAGGGAAGGGAGACCCAGTACTTC.